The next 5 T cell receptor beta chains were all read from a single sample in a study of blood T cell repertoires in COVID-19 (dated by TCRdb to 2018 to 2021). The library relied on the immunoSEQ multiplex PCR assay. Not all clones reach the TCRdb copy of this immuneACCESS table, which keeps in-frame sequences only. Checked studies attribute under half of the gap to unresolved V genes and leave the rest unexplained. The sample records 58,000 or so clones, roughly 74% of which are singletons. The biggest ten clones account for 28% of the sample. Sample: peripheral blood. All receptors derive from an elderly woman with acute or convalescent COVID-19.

The CDR3 is CASSLRGAGVGGTEAFF. In DNA, the CDR3 is TGTGCCAGCAGCTTAAGGGGAGCGGGGGTTGGGGGCACTGAAGCTTTCTTT. The chain has TRBV5-6 and TRBJ1-1; D might be TRBD1 (5 bases). The CDR3 spans 17 residues. Germline CDR1 reads SGHDT; CDR2 reads YYEEEE. The ends were cut back, 2 bases at V and 4 bases at J, with 21 bases in the middle. The variable domain in full, completed from reference TRBV5-6 and TRBJ1-1, reads DAGVTQSPTHLIKTRGQQVTLRCSPKSGHDTVSWYQQALGQGPQFIFQYYEEEERQRGNFPDRFSGHQFPNYSSELNVNALLLGDSALYLCASSLRGAGVGGTEAFFGQGTRLTVV.

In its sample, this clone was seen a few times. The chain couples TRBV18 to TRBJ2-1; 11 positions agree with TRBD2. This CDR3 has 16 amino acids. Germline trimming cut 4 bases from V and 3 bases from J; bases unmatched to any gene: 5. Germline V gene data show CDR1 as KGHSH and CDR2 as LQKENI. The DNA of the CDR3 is TGTGCCAGCTCACTAGGTACTAGCGGGAGCTACAATGAGCAGTTCTTC. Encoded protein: CASSLGTSGSYNEQFF.

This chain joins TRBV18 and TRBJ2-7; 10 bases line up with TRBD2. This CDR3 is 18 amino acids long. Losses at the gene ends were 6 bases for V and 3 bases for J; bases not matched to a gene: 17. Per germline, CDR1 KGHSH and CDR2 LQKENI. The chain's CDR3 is CASSTSGRAGLVGYEQYF. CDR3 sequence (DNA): TGTGCCAGCTCGACGAGCGGGAGGGCCGGGTTAGTTGGCTACGAGCAGTACTTC.

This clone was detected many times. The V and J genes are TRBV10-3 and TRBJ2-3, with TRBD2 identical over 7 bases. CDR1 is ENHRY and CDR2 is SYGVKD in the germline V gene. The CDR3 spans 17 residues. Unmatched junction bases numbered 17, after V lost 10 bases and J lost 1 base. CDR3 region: CATSKRGSLVGTDTQYF. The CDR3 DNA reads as TGTGCCACCTCTAAGCGCGGGAGTTTAGTCGGCACAGATACGCAGTATTTT.

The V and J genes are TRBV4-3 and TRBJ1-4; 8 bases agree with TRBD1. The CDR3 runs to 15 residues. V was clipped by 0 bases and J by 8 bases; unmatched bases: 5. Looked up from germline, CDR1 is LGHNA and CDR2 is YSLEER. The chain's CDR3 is CASSQESGGGEKLFF. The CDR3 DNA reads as TGCGCCAGCAGCCAAGAATCAGGGGGCGGCGAAAAACTGTTTTTT.